This T cell receptor beta chain was captured in a study of early T cells in non-severe SARS-CoV-2 infection. Study observations and caveats: VDJdb matching skewed toward anti-spike CD8 responses, missing private and CD4 specificities.

The protocol attached unique molecular identifiers to individual cDNA molecules. TCRdb re-called the 5' RACE reads with MiXCR, one entry per CDR3 protein. The table shows more than 65,000 distinct CDR3 sequences, with around 13% occurring only once. This clonotype was seen ten or more times. Its cognate antigen is unknown. Trimming took off 0 bases at V and 10 bases at J, with 6 bases between the two ends. CDR3 length: 11 amino acids. CDR1 is MNHNY, CDR2 SVGAGI, per germline (reference sequence). The clonotype originates from an adult who was a healthcare worker with PCR-confirmed SARS-CoV-2 infection or an uninfected control (not recorded which). The gene calls are TRBV6-6 and TRBJ1-1; no clear D. The sequencing sample was made of whole blood. The CDR3 coding sequence is TGTGCCAGCAGTTACTCCGCGGGAGCTTTCTTT. Translation gives CASSYSAGAFF.